This T cell receptor beta chain was captured by sequencing in a study of shared clonotypes between healthy human individuals. Study-level background: Three plates each covered CD4 naive and memory; CD8 naive two, CD8 memory one.

Germline CDR1 is MNHEY and CDR2 is SMNVEV (reference sequence). Trimming left V 6 bases short and J 0 bases short, with 14 bases between. The length of the CDR3 is 15 residues. Notes on this clone: Antigen: not known.

General study points: Naive subsets generally exceeded memory subsets in estimated richness.

Sequenced by immunoSEQ multiplex PCR; TCRdb stores in-frame clones only, minus some. The data contain about 2.5 million clones, around 92% of them singletons. The clonotype was recovered from a man younger than 35 in good health. Some clones in this sample may be carry-over from other donors' samples. The chain joins TRBV27 to TRBJ1-1, with D perhaps matching TRBD1 (6 bases). Sequenced: naive CD4+ T cells from PBMCs. Subset of the sample: CD45RA+ positively selected. The CDR3 sequence: CASRTRGGMNTEAFF. The CDR3 bases are TGTGCCAGCAGAACCAGGGGCGGCATGAACACTGAAGCTTTCTTT.